This T cell receptor beta chain came from a study of cytomegalovirus exposure and HLA in healthy donors. Whole-study context: Early released data comprised around 80 million unique TCRs from HLA-typed donors. Clustering assigned 81% of the approximately 390 genotyped donors to the Caucasian-associated ancestry cluster. Findings and caveats of the study: Later examination showed HLA-associated TCR beta chains had greater clonal expansion than equally common others.

This clone showed up just a few times. Its antigen is unknown. This CDR3 has 12 amino acids. Per germline, CDR1 LNHDA and CDR2 SQIVND (reference sequence). J lost 7 bases, V lost 9 bases, and 7 bases had no gene match. PCR used 60 Vbeta primers and 13 Jbeta primers. Assay used: immunoSEQ multiplex PCR; TCRdb lists only in-frame clones, some missing. The table records about 100,000 clones, 79% of them present only once. Samples came from healthy bone marrow donors. The gene calls are TRBV19 and TRBJ1-2; 8 positions agree with TRBD1. Sequenced material: PBMCs. This TCR was recovered from a female donor in good health and CMV-seropositive. CDR3 protein: CASDRGGGGYTF. The CDR3 DNA follows: TGTGCCAGCGACAGGGGAGGCGGTGGCTACACCTTC.